This T cell receptor (beta chain) appears in the sequencing data of a study of blood T cell repertoires in COVID-19 (dated by TCRdb to about 2020). Regarding the research as a whole: Samples covering the acute and convalescent phases of COVID-19 were provided by collaborators in the United States, Italy and Spain. Subjects who had been exposed to COVID-19, were actively infected with it, or had recovered from it provided the deeply sampled blood TCRbeta repertoires that made up the dataset. Where HLA class I and class II types were available, the types were taken from metadata supplied by the sample provider, not from assay-based typing. The repertoires were released in a freely available public database intended as a resource for research on the immune response to SARS-CoV-2. Sample metadata almost always included a de-identified subject ID, COVID-19 status, age in years and sex. Samples were obtained from the ongoing ImmuneRACE study (first 160 participants) and from about 1,300 subjects provided by 6 global collaborators. The prospective study material was composed of cDNA or gDNA derived from T cells, B-cell-depleted T cells, or PBMCs. Overall results and qualifications from the work: The amount of clinical and demographic metadata varied by source and participant and was provided uncurated.

TCRbeta CDR3 regions were amplified from genomic DNA by means of the immunoSEQ Assay, a bias-controlled multiplex PCR. The study's own analysis went as follows. The number of nucleated cells in each sample was estimated by amplification of reference gene primers within the assay. Sequence reads were collapsed and filtered to measure the absolute abundance of every unique TCRbeta CDR3 rearrangement. For each sample, productive Simpson clonality was calculated as the square root of Simpson's diversity index over productive rearrangements. The table comes from immuneACCESS by way of TCRdb, which keeps in-frame sequences with V and J called. Part of the clones is missing from these tables; in studies checked, under half for an unresolved V gene and the rest for unknown reasons. V and J calls and clone size come straight from that table; D and trimming were deduced from the DNA. The sample records approximately 270,000 clones, less than 95% of which are singletons. The leading ten clones occupy 2.8% of the sample.

In the prospective study, participants were roughly 18 to 95 years old, resided in about two dozen geographic areas of the United States, and were enrolled through a virtual design. In the prospective study, participants were assigned to cohorts based on the clinical history participants reported in a screening survey and a study questionnaire. Exposed participants were defined as having been in contact with someone with a PCR-confirmed or clinician-diagnosed COVID-19 case within 2 weeks of study entry. Each participant in the prospective study had whole blood, serum and a nasopharyngeal or oropharyngeal swab collected by mobile phlebotomists. Over a roughly two-month period, participants in the prospective study had the option of providing additional blood draws and questionnaires. Prospective study blood samples were shipped either frozen or at room temperature before DNA extraction. The germline V gene supplies CDR1 MNHEY and CDR2 SVGEGT. The CDR3 sequence holds 16 residues, the cysteine and phenylalanine included. Just CDR3 DNA is preserved here, 48 bases in frame from base 1. At the junction V is shortened by 4 bases and J by 3 bases, with 17 bases in between.

In regard to this clone: Its antigen has not been determined. No much larger clone is present one base from it, and per-base qualities are unavailable.

Recombination connected TRBV6-2 or TRBV6-3 to TRBJ2-3, and perhaps TRBD2 as D gene, on 7 matching bases. The specimen sequenced was PBMCs or T cells enriched from blood (not recorded which). This TCR derives from a man aged 40-55 years who had been exposed to COVID-19. The CDR3 reads CASSLLLGGLTDTQYF. The nucleotide sequence is TGTGCCAGCAGTTTACTCCTCGGGGGGCTAACAGATACGCAGTATTTT.